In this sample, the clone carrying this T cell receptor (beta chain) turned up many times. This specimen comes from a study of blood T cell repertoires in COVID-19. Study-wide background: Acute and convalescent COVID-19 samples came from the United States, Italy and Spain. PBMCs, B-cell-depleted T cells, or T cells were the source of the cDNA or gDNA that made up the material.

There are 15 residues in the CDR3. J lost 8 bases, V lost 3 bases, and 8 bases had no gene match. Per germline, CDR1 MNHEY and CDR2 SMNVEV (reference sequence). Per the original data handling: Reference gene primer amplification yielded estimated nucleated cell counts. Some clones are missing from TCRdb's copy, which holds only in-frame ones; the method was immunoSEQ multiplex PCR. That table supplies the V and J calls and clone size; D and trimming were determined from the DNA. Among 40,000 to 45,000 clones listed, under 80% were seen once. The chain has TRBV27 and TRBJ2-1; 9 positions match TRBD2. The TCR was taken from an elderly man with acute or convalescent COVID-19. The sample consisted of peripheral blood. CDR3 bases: TGTGCCAGCAGTTTGTCTGCGGGGGGGCCTTATGAGCAGTTCTTC. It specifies CASSLSAGGPYEQFF.